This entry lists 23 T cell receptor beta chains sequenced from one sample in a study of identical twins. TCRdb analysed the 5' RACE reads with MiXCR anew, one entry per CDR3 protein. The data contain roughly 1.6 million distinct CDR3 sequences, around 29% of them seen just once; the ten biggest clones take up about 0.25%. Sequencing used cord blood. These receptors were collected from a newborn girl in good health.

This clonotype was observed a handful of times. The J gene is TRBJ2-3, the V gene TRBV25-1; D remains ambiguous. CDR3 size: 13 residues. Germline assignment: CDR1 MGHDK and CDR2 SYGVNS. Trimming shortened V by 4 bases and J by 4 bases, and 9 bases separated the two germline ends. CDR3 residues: CASSGDWPDTQYF. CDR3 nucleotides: TGTGCCAGCAGTGGAGACTGGCCAGATACGCAGTATTTT.

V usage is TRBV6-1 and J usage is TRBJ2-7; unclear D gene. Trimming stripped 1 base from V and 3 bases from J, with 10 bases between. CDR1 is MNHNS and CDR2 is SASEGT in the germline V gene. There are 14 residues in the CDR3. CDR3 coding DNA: TGTGCCAGCAGTGAAGGGCCAGGCTTCTACGAGCAGTACTTC. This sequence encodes CASSEGPGFYEQYF.

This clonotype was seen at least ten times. The CDR3 spells CASSLGRGGQETQYF. The CDR3 DNA reads as TGCGCCAGCAGCTTGGGGCGGGGGGGCCAAGAGACCCAGTACTTC. The genes are TRBV5-1 and TRBJ2-5, with 9 bases fitting TRBD2. Germline CDR1 and CDR2: SGHRS and YFSETQ. V was clipped by 0 bases and J by 1 base; unmatched bases: 1. This CDR3 spans 15 amino acids.

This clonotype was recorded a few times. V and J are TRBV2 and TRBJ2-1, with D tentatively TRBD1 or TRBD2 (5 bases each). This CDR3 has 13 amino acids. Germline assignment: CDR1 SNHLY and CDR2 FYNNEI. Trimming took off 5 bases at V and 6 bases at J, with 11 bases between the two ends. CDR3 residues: CASSTSGANEQFF. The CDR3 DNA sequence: TGTGCCAGCAGTACTAGTGGGGCCAATGAGCAGTTCTTC.

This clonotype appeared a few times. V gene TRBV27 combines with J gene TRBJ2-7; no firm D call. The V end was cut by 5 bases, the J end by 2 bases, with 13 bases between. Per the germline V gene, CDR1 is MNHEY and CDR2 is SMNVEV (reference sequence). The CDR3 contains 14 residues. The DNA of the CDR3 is TGTGCCAGCAGTCCCCGCGGCAGTACCTACGAGCAGTACTTC. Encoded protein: CASSPRGSTYEQYF.

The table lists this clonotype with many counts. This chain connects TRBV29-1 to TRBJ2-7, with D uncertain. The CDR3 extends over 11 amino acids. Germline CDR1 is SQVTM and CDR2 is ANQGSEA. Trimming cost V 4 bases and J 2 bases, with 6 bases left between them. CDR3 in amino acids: CSVGVAYEQYF. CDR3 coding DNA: TGCAGCGTTGGGGTGGCCTACGAGCAGTACTTC.

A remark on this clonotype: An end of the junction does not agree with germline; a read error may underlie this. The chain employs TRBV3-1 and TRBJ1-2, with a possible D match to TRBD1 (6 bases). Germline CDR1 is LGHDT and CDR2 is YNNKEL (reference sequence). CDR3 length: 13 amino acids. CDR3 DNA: TGTGCCAGCGGCCAAGGGGACATCTGGGGCTACACCTTC. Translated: CASGQGDIWGYTF.

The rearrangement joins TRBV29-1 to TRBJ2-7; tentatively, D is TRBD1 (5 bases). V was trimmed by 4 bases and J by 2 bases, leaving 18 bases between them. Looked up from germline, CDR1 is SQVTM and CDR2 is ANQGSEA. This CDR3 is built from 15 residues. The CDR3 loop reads CSVAGDQGNPYEQYF. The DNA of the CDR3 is TGCAGCGTTGCCGGAGACCAGGGAAACCCCTACGAGCAGTACTTC.

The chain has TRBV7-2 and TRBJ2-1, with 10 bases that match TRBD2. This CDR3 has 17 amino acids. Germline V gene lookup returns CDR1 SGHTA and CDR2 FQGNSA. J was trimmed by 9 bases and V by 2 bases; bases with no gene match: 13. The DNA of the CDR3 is TGTGCCAGCAGCTTAAGGTTGGTTACTAGCGGGATGGTTGAGCAGTTCTTC. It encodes CASSLRLVTSGMVEQFF.

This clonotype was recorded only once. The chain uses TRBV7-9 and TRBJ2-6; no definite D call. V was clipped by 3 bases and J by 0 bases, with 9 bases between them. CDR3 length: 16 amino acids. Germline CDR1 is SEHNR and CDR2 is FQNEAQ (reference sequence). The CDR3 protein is CASSLAQNSGANVLTF. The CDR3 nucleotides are TGTGCCAGCAGCTTGGCACAGAACTCTGGGGCCAACGTCCTGACTTTC.

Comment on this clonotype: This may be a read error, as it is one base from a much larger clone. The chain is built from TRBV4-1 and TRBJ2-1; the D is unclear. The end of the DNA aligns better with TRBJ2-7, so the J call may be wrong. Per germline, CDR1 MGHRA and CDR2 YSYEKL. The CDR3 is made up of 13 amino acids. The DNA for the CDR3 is TGCGCCAGCAGCCCCAACACCTACAATGAGCAGTACTTC. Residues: CASSPNTYNEQYF.

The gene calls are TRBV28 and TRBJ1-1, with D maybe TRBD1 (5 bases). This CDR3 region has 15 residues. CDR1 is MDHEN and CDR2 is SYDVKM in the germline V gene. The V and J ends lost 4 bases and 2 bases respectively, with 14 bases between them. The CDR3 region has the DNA TGTGCCAGCAGTTCGCCCCCCACAGGTAACACTGAAGCTTTCTTT. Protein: CASSSPPTGNTEAFF. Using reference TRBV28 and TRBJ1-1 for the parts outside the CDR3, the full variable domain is DVKVTQSSRYLVKRTGEKVFLECVQDMDHENMFWYRQDPGLGLRLIYFSYDVKMKEKGDIPEGYSVSREKKERFSLILESASTNQTSMYLCASSSPPTGNTEAFFGQGTRLTVV.

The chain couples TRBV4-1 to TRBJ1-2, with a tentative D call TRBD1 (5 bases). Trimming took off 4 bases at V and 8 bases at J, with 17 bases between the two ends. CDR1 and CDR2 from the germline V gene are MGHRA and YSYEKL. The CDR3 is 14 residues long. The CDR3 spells CASSLPGSGGGYTF. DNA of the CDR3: TGCGCCAGCAGCCTCCCCGGGTCGGGGGGAGGCTACACCTTC.

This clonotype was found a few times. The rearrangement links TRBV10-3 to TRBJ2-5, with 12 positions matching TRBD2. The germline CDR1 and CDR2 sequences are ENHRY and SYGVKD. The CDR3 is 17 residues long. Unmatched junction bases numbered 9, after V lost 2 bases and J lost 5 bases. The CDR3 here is CAISEPLTSGSAETQYF. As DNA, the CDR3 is TGTGCCATCAGTGAGCCCCTGACTAGCGGGAGTGCTGAGACCCAGTACTTC.

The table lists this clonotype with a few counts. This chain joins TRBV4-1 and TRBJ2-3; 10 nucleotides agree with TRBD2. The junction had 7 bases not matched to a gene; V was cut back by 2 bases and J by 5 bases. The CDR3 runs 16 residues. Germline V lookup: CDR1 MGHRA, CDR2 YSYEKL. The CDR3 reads CASSQKRTSGLDTQYF. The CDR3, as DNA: TGCGCCAGCAGCCAAAAAAGGACTAGCGGTTTAGATACGCAGTATTTT.

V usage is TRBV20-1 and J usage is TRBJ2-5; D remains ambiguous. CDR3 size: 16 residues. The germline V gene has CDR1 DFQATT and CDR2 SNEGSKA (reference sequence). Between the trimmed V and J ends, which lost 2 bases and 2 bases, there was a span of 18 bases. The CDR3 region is CSARPLTRSTQETQYF. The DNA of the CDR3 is TGCAGTGCTAGACCACTAACCCGGTCTACGCAAGAGACCCAGTACTTC.

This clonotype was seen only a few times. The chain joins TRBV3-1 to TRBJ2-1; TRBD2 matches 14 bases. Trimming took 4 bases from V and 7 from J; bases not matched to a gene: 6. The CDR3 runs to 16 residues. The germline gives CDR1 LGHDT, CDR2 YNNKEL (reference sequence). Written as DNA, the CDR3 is TGTGCCAGCAGCCTGACTAGCGGGAGGGCCTGGAATGAGCAGTTCTTC. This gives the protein CASSLTSGRAWNEQFF.

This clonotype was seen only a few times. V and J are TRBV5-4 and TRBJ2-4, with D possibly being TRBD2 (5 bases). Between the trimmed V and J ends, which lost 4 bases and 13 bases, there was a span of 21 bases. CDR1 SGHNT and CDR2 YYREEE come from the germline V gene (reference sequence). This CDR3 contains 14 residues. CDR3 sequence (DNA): TGTGCCAGCAGCCAAGATACGACCCTGTGGGAGCAGTACTTC. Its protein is CASSQDTTLWEQYF. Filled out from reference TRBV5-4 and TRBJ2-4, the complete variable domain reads ETGVTQSPTHLIKTRGQQVTLRCSSQSGHNTVSWYQQALGQGPQFIFQYYREEENGRGNFPPRFSGLQFPNYSSELNVNALELDDSALYLCASSQDTTLWEQYFGAGTRLSVL.

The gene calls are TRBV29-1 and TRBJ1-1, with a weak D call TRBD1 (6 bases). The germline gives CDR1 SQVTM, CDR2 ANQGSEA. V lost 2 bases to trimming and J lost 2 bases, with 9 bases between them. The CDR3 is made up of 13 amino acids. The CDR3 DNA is TGCAGCGTTGAAACGGGGGCCAACACTGAAGCTTTCTTT. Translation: CSVETGANTEAFF.

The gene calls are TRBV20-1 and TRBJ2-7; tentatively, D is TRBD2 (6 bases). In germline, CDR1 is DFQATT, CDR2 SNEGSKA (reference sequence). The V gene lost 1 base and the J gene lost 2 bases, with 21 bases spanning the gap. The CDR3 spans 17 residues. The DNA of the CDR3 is TGCAGTGCTAGAGTAGGTGGTCGGGGAGGCTTCGCCTACGAGCAGTACTTC. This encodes CSARVGGRGGFAYEQYF.

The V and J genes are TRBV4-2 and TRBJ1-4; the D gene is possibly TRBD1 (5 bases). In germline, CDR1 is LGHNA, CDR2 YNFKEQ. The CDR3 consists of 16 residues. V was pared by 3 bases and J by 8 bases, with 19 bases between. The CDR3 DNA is TGTGCCAGCAGCCAGGGGGACGGTGGGGTGTTAGAAAAACTGTTTTTT. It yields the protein CASSQGDGGVLEKLFF.

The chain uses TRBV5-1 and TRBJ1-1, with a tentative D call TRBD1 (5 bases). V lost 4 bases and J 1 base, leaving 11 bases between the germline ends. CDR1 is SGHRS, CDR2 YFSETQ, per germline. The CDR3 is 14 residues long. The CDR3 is CASSGRVANTEAFF. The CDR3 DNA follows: TGCGCCAGCAGCGGCAGGGTCGCGAACACTGAAGCTTTCTTT.

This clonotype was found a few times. As DNA, the CDR3 is TGTGCCAGCAGCTTAGCAGGGCGAGCCTACGAGCAGTACTTC. Translation gives CASSLAGRAYEQYF. The rearrangement uses TRBV11-2 and TRBJ2-7; tentatively, D is TRBD1 (5 bases). Germline V gene lookup returns CDR1 SGHAT and CDR2 FQNNGV. The V and J ends lost 1 base and 2 bases respectively, with 9 bases between them. CDR3 length equals 14 residues.